The next 3 T cell receptor beta chains were all read from a single sample in a study of control samples from healthy donors and cancer patients. The method was immunoSEQ multiplex PCR; TCRdb's version includes in-frame clones alone and lacks a portion of them. The sample lists 35,000 to 45,000 clones, less than 85% occurring once. Input material: blood. These receptor sequences come from a man between 60 and 75 years old in good health.

The chain joins TRBV4-1 to TRBJ1-4; unclear D gene. V was shortened by 5 bases and J by 4 bases, with 11 bases between the two germline ends. The CDR3 extends over 14 amino acids. CDR1 is MGHRA and CDR2 is YSYEKL in the germline V gene. CDR3 bases: TGCGCCAGCAGCATGCAGGAGCATAATGAAAAACTGTTTTTT. It specifies CASSMQEHNEKLFF.

CDR3 residues: CASSLAGKSQETQYF. CDR3 nucleotides: TGTGCCAGCAGCTTGGCCGGGAAGAGCCAAGAGACCCAGTACTTC. The J gene is TRBJ2-5, the V gene TRBV5-4; a possible D gene is TRBD2 (5 bases). Germline V gives CDR1 SGHNT, CDR2 YYREEE (reference sequence). V lost 0 bases and J 1 base, leaving 10 bases between the germline ends. This CDR3 is 15 amino acids long. The entire variable domain, with the rest obtained from reference TRBV5-4 and TRBJ2-5, is as follows: ETGVTQSPTHLIKTRGQQVTLRCSSQSGHNTVSWYQQALGQGPQFIFQYYREEENGRGNFPPRFSGLQFPNYSSELNVNALELDDSALYLCASSLAGKSQETQYFGPGTRLLVL.

This clone showed up just a few times. CDR3 in DNA: TGTGCCAGCAGTTACTCAGGGTTGGTGGAGCCCCAGCATTTT. It encodes CASSYSGLVEPQHF. This chain links TRBV6-2 or TRBV6-3 with TRBJ1-5, with unresolved D. V was pared by 0 bases and J by 8 bases, with 11 bases between. Per the germline V gene, CDR1 is MNHEY and CDR2 is SVGEGT. The CDR3 totals 14 residues.